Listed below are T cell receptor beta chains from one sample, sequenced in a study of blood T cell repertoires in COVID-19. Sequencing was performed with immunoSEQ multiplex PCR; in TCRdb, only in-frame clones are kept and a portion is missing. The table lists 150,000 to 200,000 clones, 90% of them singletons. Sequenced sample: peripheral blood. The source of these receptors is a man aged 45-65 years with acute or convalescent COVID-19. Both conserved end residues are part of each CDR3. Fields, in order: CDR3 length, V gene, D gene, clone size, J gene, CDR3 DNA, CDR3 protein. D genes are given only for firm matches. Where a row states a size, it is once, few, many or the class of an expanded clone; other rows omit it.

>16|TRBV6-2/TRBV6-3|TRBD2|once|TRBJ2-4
TGTGCCAGCAGTACGCTAGCGGAGATAGCCAAAAACATTCAGTACTTC
CASSTLAEIAKNIQYF
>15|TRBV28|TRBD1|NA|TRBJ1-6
TGTGCCAGCAGTTCCGTGGGACAGAATAATTCACCCCTCCACTTT
CASSSVGQNNSPLHF
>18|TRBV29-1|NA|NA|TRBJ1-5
TGCAGCGTCCCCCTCGGGACTCGGACCTCCTATAGCAATCAGCCCCAGCATTTT
CSVPLGTRTSYSNQPQHF
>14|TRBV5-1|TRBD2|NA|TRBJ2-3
TGCGCCAGCAGCCTGGGACTAGTCACAGATACGCAGTATTTT
CASSLGLVTDTQYF
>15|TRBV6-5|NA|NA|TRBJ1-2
TGTGCCAGCAGTTACTCGATGGGAGGGGTCTATGGCTACACCTTC
CASSYSMGGVYGYTF
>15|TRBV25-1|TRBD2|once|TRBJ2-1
TGTGCCAGCAGTGATCCTAGCGGGGGTTACAATGAGCAGTTCTTC
CASSDPSGGYNEQFF
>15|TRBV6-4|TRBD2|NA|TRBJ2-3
TGTGCCAGCGGGGAGACTAGCGGGAGTGCAGATACGCAGTATTTT
CASGETSGSADTQYF
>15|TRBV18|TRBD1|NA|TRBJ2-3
TGTGCCAGCTCACGGACCGGGACAGCTGCAGATACGCAGTATTTT
CASSRTGTAADTQYF
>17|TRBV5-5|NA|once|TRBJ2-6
TGTGCCAGCAGCTTGGCCTTTGACAGCTCTGGGGCCAACGTCCTGACTTTC
CASSLAFDSSGANVLTF
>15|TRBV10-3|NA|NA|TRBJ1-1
TGTGCCATCAGTGAAGAAACAGACATGAACACTGAAGCTTTCTTT
CAISEETDMNTEAFF
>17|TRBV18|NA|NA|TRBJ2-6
TGTGCCAGCTCGATCCGAACGGGAAGCTCTGGGGCCAACGTCCTGACTTTC
CASSIRTGSSGANVLTF
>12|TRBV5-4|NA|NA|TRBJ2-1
TGTGCCAGCAGCTGGGCTGGGAATGAGCAGTTCTTC
CASSWAGNEQFF
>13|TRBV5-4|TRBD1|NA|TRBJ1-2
TGTGCCAGCAGCCAGGACAGGGGTTATGGCTACACCTTC
CASSQDRGYGYTF
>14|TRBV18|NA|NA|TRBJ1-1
TGTGCCAGCTCACACGCGACGGGAAACACTGAAGCTTTCTTT
CASSHATGNTEAFF
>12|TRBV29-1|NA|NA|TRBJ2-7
TGCAGCGCCCTGGGGGGTAGCAACGAGCAGTACTTC
CSALGGSNEQYF
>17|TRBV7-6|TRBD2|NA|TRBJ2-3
TGTGCCAGCAGCCGTCCCGTTGGCGGGAGGTTAACAGATACGCAGTATTTT
CASSRPVGGRLTDTQYF
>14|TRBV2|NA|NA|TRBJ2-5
TGTGCCAGCAGTGTCGCAGGGATACAAGAGACCCAGTACTTC
CASSVAGIQETQYF
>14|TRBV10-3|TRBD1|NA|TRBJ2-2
TGTGCCACTACCGGGACAGGGTCGGCCGGGGAGCTGTTTTTT
CATTGTGSAGELFF
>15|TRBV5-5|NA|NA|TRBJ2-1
TGTGCCAGCAGCCGGGGGGCCTTGGACTACAATGAGCAGTTCTTC
CASSRGALDYNEQFF
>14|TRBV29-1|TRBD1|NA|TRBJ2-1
TGCAGCGTGGTCGGGACAGGGGGCTTGGATGAGCAGTTCTTC
CSVVGTGGLDEQFF
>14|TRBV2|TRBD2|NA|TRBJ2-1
TGTGCCAGCAGACTAGCGGGGGGCTACAATGAGCAGTTCTTC
CASRLAGGYNEQFF
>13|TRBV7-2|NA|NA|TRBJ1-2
TGTGCCAGCAGCCGACAGGTTAACTATGGCTACACCTTC
CASSRQVNYGYTF
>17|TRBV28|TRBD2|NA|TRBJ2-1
TGTGCCAGCAGTGGGAACCTAGCGGAAAGCTCCTACAATGAGCAGTTCTTC
CASSGNLAESSYNEQFF
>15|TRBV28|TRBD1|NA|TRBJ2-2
TGTGCCAGCAGCTCCGGACAGGGGGCCCCCGGGGAGCTGTTTTTT
CASSSGQGAPGELFF
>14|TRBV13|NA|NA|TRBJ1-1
TGTGCCAGCAGCTCAGGTGGCATGAACACTGAAGCTTTCTTT
CASSSGGMNTEAFF
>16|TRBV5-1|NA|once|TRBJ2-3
TGCGCCAGCTCAGGGGGGACACCCACTAGCACAGATACGCAGTATTTT
CASSGGTPTSTDTQYF
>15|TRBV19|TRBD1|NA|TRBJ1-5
TGTGCCAGTAGTGGGACAGGGGGCTGGAATCAGCCCCAGCATTTT
CASSGTGGWNQPQHF
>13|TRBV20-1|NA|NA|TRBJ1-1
TGCAGTGCTAGTCCAGGGCTGGCTTTTGAAGCTTTCTTT
CSASPGLAFEAFF
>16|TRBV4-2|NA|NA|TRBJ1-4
TGTGCCAGCAACTCTGGAGGACAGTCAACTAATGAAAAACTGTTTTTT
CASNSGGQSTNEKLFF
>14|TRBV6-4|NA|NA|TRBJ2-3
TGTGCCAGCAGTGTTCAGGGGAGCACAGATACGCAGTATTTT
CASSVQGSTDTQYF
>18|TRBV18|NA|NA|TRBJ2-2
TGTGCCAGCTCACCTCCCGGACCGGGTGGAGGGAACACCGGGGAGCTGTTTTTT
CASSPPGPGGGNTGELFF
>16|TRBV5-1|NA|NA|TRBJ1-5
TGCGCCAGCAGCCCCGGGACTACGTATAGCAATCAGCCCCAGCATTTT
CASSPGTTYSNQPQHF
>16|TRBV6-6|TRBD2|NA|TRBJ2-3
TGTGCCAGCAGTCCGGGGACTAGCCGACACACAGATACGCAGTATTTT
CASSPGTSRHTDTQYF
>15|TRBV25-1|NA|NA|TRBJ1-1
TGTGCCAGCAGTGAGGCAGGGGCGGGGGGCACTGAAGCTTTCTTT
CASSEAGAGGTEAFF